Listed here are 17 T cell receptor beta chains from one sample, sequenced in a study of STAT5B mutations in CD4+ large granular lymphocyte leukemia. This table comes from immunoSEQ multiplex PCR, and its TCRdb copy is limited to in-frame clones, with some not included. Of about 33,000 clones in the sample, roughly 79% were seen once. Specimen: CD4+ T cells from blood buffy coats. The receptors were sampled from a human donor in good health.

This rearrangement joins TRBV9 to TRBJ2-7, with D maybe TRBD2 (5 bases). Germline CDR1 and CDR2: SGDLS and YYNGEE. CDR3 size: 13 residues. V was trimmed by 4 bases and J by 3 bases, leaving 11 bases between them. Here the CDR3 reads CASSPRGGYEQYF. The CDR3 bases are TGTGCCAGCAGCCCTCGGGGTGGCTACGAGCAGTACTTC.

The gene calls are TRBV7-6 and TRBJ2-7; D unresolved. The CDR3 is 14 residues long. Germline V gene lookup returns CDR1 SGHVS and CDR2 FNYEAQ. Trimming shortened V by 2 bases and J by 2 bases, and 10 bases separated the two germline ends. The CDR3 nucleotides read TGTGCCAGCAGCTTAAGGCAGGCCCCCTACGAGCAGTACTTC. It codes for CASSLRQAPYEQYF.

CDR3 sequence reads: CAWTPGDEQYF. In nucleotides, the CDR3 is TGTGCCTGGACCCCAGGCGACGAGCAGTACTTC. The V and J genes are TRBV30 and TRBJ2-7; D unclear. This CDR3 has 11 residues. The V end was cut by 4 bases, the J end by 5 bases, with 9 bases between. Germline CDR1 GTSNPN, CDR2 SVGIG (reference sequence).

V and J are TRBV7-9 and TRBJ1-3; tentatively, D is TRBD1 (6 bases). V lost 2 bases, J lost 2 bases, and 10 bases lay in between. CDR1 and CDR2 (germline): SEHNR, FQNEAQ (reference sequence). This CDR3 region has 15 residues. CDR3 DNA: TGTGCCAGCAGCTTAAGCAGGGGTGCTGGAAACACCATATATTTT. It is translated as CASSLSRGAGNTIYF.

V and J are TRBV7-2 and TRBJ2-7; D remains unclear. In germline, CDR1 is SGHTA, CDR2 FQGNSA. V lost 5 bases and J lost 1, with 9 bases in between. The CDR3 consists of 13 residues. The CDR3 DNA is TGTGCCAGCAGCGCCCCCGATTCCTACGAGCAGTACTTC. Translated: CASSAPDSYEQYF. The full variable domain, completed using reference TRBV7-2 and TRBJ2-7, is GAGVSQSPSNKVTEKGKDVELRCDPISGHTALYWYRQSLGQGLEFLIYFQGNSAPDKSGLPSDRFSAERTGGSVSTLTIQRTQQEDSAVYLCASSAPDSYEQYFGPGTRLTVT.

J is TRBJ1-1 and V is TRBV28; a possible D gene is TRBD1 (6 bases). Trimming removed 5 bases at V and 0 bases at J, with 10 bases between. The CDR3 sequence is 14 residues long. The germline CDR1 and CDR2 sequences are MDHEN and SYDVKM. CDR3 loop: CASSLGTMNTEAFF. In DNA, the CDR3 is TGTGCCAGCAGTCTGGGGACAATGAACACTGAAGCTTTCTTT.

The rearrangement links TRBV28 to TRBJ1-1; a possible D gene is TRBD1 (6 bases). Trimming removed 6 bases from V and 1 base from J, with 9 bases in between. In germline, CDR1 is MDHEN, CDR2 SYDVKM. The CDR3 consists of 13 residues. CDR3 sequence: CASRRTANTEAFF. The CDR3 DNA sequence: TGTGCCAGCAGGAGGACAGCGAACACTGAAGCTTTCTTT.

The chain links TRBV18 to TRBJ2-7; D may correspond to TRBD1 or TRBD2 (5 bases each). Germline-derived CDR1 and CDR2 are KGHSH and LQKENI. Trimming pared 4 bases from V and 3 bases from J, leaving 13 bases between. This CDR3 is built from 14 residues. The CDR3 protein is CASSLTRGSYEQYF. CDR3 in DNA: TGTGCCAGCTCACTAACACGGGGCAGCTACGAGCAGTACTTC.

The V call is TRBV29-1, the J call TRBJ2-1; TRBD1 matches 8 bases. Germline CDR1 SQVTM, CDR2 ANQGSEA. The V segment lost 6 bases and the J segment 5 bases; nucleotides outside the gene matches: 9. The CDR3 has 14 residues. The DNA for the CDR3 is TGCAGCGTGAGGCGGACAGGGCCGAACAATGAGCAGTTCTTC. This encodes CSVRRTGPNNEQFF.

This clone was found a few times. The chain links TRBV7-6 to TRBJ1-1, with 8 nucleotides matching TRBD1. CDR1 and CDR2 from the germline V gene are SGHVS and FNYEAQ. The trim removed 0 bases at V and 4 bases at J, leaving 4 bases unmatched. CDR3 length: 15 residues. The CDR3 sequence is CASSLAYRGVTEAFF. The CDR3 coding sequence is TGTGCCAGCAGCTTAGCTTACAGGGGGGTCACTGAAGCTTTCTTT.

The V call is TRBV30, the J call TRBJ1-2, with 10 bases fitting TRBD1. Germline CDR1 reads GTSNPN; CDR2 reads SVGIG (reference sequence). After removal of 4 bases from V and 8 bases from J, the junction contained 13 bases not matched to a gene. The CDR3 spans 15 residues. CDR3 in amino acids: CAWTPWTGGLGGYTF. The CDR3 DNA follows: TGTGCCTGGACACCTTGGACAGGGGGGCTGGGGGGCTACACCTTC. The full variable domain, with the rest looked up from reference TRBV30 and TRBJ1-2, is SQTIHQWPATLVQPVGSPLSLECTVEGTSNPNLYWYRQAAGRGLQLLFYSVGIGQISSEVPQNLSASRPQDRQFILSSKKLLLSDSGFYLCAWTPWTGGLGGYTFGSGTRLTVV.

The chain couples TRBV19 to TRBJ1-1; TRBD1 agrees at 7 bases. Looked up from germline, CDR1 is LNHDA and CDR2 is SQIVND (reference sequence). Trimming at V came to 5 bases and at J to 4 bases, leaving 10 bases not matched to a gene. The CDR3 has 15 amino acids. In DNA form, the CDR3 reads TGTGCCAGTAGTCCCAGACAGGGCAGTGGCACTGAAGCTTTCTTT. Translated: CASSPRQGSGTEAFF.

V gene TRBV28 combines with J gene TRBJ2-7; no clear D. The CDR3 runs to 13 residues. Germline loops: CDR1 MDHEN, CDR2 SYDVKM. V lost 2 bases and J 2 bases, leaving 7 bases between the germline ends. The CDR3 sequence is CASSLRQPYEQYF. In nucleotides, the CDR3 is TGTGCCAGCAGTTTACGGCAGCCCTACGAGCAGTACTTC.

J is TRBJ2-4 and V is TRBV7-9, with TRBD2 matching 7 bases. The CDR3 consists of 19 residues. The germline V gene has CDR1 SEHNR and CDR2 FQNEAQ (reference sequence). V was pared by 0 bases and J by 6 bases, with 17 bases of the junction left unmatched. CDR3 nucleotide sequence: TGTGCCAGCAGCTTAGCGCTGGTTGCGGGAGAGGTGGAGGGAAACATTCAGTACTTC. Residues: CASSLALVAGEVEGNIQYF.

This rearrangement joins TRBV6-5 to TRBJ2-1; maybe TRBD1 (6 bases). The V end was cut by 8 bases, the J end by 4 bases, with 18 bases between. CDR3 length: 15 amino acids. Germline V gives CDR1 MNHEY, CDR2 SVGAGI. This CDR3 reads CASRRRGGVYNEQFF. DNA of the CDR3: TGTGCCAGCCGGCGTCGAGGGGGAGTTTACAATGAGCAGTTCTTC.

The chain recombines TRBV29-1 with TRBJ1-1, with D tentatively TRBD1 (5 bases). In germline, CDR1 is SQVTM, CDR2 ANQGSEA. The length of the CDR3 is 13 residues. The V end lost 1 base, the J end lost 2 bases, and 8 bases lay between the germline ends. The CDR3 reads CSVEADRNTEAFF. For the CDR3, the DNA is TGCAGCGTTGAAGCTGACAGAAACACTGAAGCTTTCTTT. Full variable domain (missing parts from reference TRBV29-1 and TRBJ1-1): SAVISQKPSRDICQRGTSLTIQCQVDSQVTMMFWYRQQPGQSLTLIATANQGSEATYESGFVIDKFPISRPNLTFSTLTVSNMSPEDSSIYLCSVEADRNTEAFFGQGTRLTVV.

The chain has TRBV5-6 and TRBJ2-7, with D possibly matching TRBD1 (6 bases). The CDR3 has 14 residues. Per the germline V gene, CDR1 is SGHDT and CDR2 is YYEEEE. Between the trimmed V and J ends, which lost 0 bases and 2 bases, there was a span of 9 bases. For the CDR3, the DNA is TGTGCCAGCAGCTTGGCCGGACAGCCCTACGAGCAGTACTTC. Its translation is CASSLAGQPYEQYF.